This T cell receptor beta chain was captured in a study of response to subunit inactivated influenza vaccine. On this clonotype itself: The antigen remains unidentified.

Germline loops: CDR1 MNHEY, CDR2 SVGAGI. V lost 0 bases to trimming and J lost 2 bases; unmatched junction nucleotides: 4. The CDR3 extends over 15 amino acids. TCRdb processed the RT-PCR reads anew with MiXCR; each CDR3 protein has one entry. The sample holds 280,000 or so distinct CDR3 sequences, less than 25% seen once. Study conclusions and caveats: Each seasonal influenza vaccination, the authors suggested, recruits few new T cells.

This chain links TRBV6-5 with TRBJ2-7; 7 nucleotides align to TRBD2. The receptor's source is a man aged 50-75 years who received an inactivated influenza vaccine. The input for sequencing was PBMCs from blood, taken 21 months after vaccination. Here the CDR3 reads CASSYSTSLPYEQYF. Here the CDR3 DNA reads TGTGCCAGCAGTTACTCGACTAGCCTACCCTACGAGCAGTACTTC.